The clone carrying this T cell receptor (beta chain) was seen a handful of times. The antigen is not known. This sample stems from a study of T cell repertoires in cytomegalovirus infection. Study in general: Recently identified HLA-C-restricted and well-studied HLA-B-restricted CMV epitopes were used. TCR beta signatures that were public indicated CMV infection and matching HLA type.

TCRdb itself ran the reads through MiXCR, one entry per CDR3 protein. The sample includes about half a million distinct CDR3 sequences, about 33% of them seen just once. Study-level findings and limits: Ex vivo, HLA-C-restricted CMV-specific TCR beta clonotypes prevailed over the rest of the response.

The CDR3 has 13 residues. V gave up 6 bases and J gave up 9 bases, with 15 bases separating them. Germline CDR1 reads LNHDA; CDR2 reads SQIVND (reference sequence). This clonotype originated in a human donor in good health (CMV status not recorded). Some clones in this sample may be carry-over from other donors' samples. The source was cultured PBMCs, collected from culture after CMV antigen stimulation. This rearrangement joins TRBV19 to TRBJ2-1, with D maybe TRBD2 (5 bases). The CDR3 coding sequence is TGTGCCAGTAGCCTTCTAGCCTGGGGTGAGCAGTTCTTC. Protein: CASSLLAWGEQFF. The full variable domain, rest sourced from reference TRBV19 and TRBJ2-1, is DGGITQSPKYLFRKEGQNVTLSCEQNLNHDAMYWYRQDPGQGLRLIYYSQIVNDFQKGDIAEGYSVSREKKESFPLTVTSAQKNPTAFYLCASSLLAWGEQFFGPGTRLTVL.